What follows are 7 T cell receptor beta chains derived from one specimen sequenced in a study of cytomegalovirus exposure and HLA in healthy donors. PCR primers comprised 60 Vbeta and 13 Jbeta primers. The assay was immunoSEQ multiplex PCR, and TCRdb's table has in-frame clones only and misses some. Of roughly 140,000 clones in the sample, roughly a tenth are singletons; the top ten hold 1.5% to 2%. Sequencing was done on a sample of PBMCs. The receptors were sampled from a male donor in good health and CMV-seronegative.

This clone was observed a handful of times. V and J are TRBV19 and TRBJ1-3; D gene unclear. Germline assignment: CDR1 LNHDA and CDR2 SQIVND (reference sequence). The CDR3 is 15 amino acids. Trimming shortened V by 3 bases and J by 2 bases, and 11 bases separated the two germline ends. Here the CDR3 DNA reads TGTGCCAGTAGTATGGTCGGACTACCTGGAAACACCATATATTTT. Its protein is CASSMVGLPGNTIYF.

The chain links TRBV11-2 to TRBJ2-7; 8 nucleotides line up with TRBD2. The CDR3 has 16 amino acids. J lost 0 bases, V lost 4 bases, and 8 bases had no gene match. CDR1 and CDR2 from the germline V gene are SGHAT and FQNNGV. The CDR3 DNA follows: TGTGCCAGCAGCTCTTGGGAGCGGGGGAGCTCCTACGAGCAGTACTTC. It specifies CASSSWERGSSYEQYF.

The V call is TRBV6-5, the J call TRBJ2-3; the match to TRBD1 covers 9 bases. Germline trimming cut 6 bases from V and 5 bases from J; bases unmatched to any gene: 6. The length of the CDR3 is 14 residues. The germline gives CDR1 MNHEY, CDR2 SVGAGI. Here the CDR3 DNA reads TGTGCCAGCAGCTGGACAGGGGTAGAAGATACGCAGTATTTT. Translated, it gives CASSWTGVEDTQYF.

This CDR3 is CATGEGGEGTNEKLFF. For the CDR3, the DNA is TGTGCCACAGGGGAGGGTGGAGAAGGAACTAATGAAAAACTGTTTTTT. The chain has TRBV2 and TRBJ1-4; maybe TRBD1 (6 bases). Germline lookup yields CDR1 SNHLY and CDR2 FYNNEI. The V and J ends lost 10 bases and 1 base respectively, with 19 bases between them. The CDR3 extends over 16 amino acids.

The rearrangement joins TRBV6-5 to TRBJ2-7; 8 nucleotides agree with TRBD2. TRBJ2-5 matches the DNA end more closely, so the J call is doubtful. The CDR3 has 14 residues. Germline loops: CDR1 MNHEY, CDR2 SVGAGI. CDR3 DNA sequence: TGTGCCAGCAGCTCGAGCGGGAGCCTAGAGACCCAGTACTTC. This sequence encodes CASSSSGSLETQYF.

V is TRBV25-1 and J is TRBJ2-6, with 7 bases lining up with TRBD2. CDR1 and CDR2 from the germline V gene are MGHDK and SYGVNS. CDR3 length equals 16 residues. After removal of 5 bases from V and 0 bases from J, the junction contained 4 bases not matched to a gene. The CDR3 spells CASSLAGHSGANVLTF. CDR3 bases: TGTGCCAGCAGTTTAGCGGGCCACTCTGGGGCCAACGTCCTGACTTTC. The full variable domain, completed using reference TRBV25-1 and TRBJ2-6, is EADIYQTPRYLVIGTGKKITLECSQTMGHDKMYWYQQDPGMELHLIHYSYGVNSTEKGDLSSESTVSRIRTEHFPLTLESARPSHTSQYLCASSLAGHSGANVLTFGAGSRLTVL.

The chain has TRBV7-2 and TRBJ2-1; possible D gene TRBD1, 5 bases. The CDR3 has 12 amino acids. With 2 bases removed from V and 12 bases from J, the gap between germline ends came to 11 bases. Per germline, CDR1 SGHTA and CDR2 FQGNSA. In DNA form, the CDR3 reads TGTGCCAGCAGCTTATTTTTGGGGCGGCAGTTCTTC. Protein product: CASSLFLGRQFF.